This T cell receptor (beta chain) comes out of a study of technical replicates of blood from four donors. Here immunoSEQ multiplex PCR was the method, and the copy in TCRdb shows in-frame clones only, minus some. Of 75,000 to 85,000 clones in the sample, about 81% were seen once. Deletions cut 4 bases from V and 7 bases from J, with 16 bases between. Germline V gives CDR1 LGHNA, CDR2 YSLEER. This CDR3 is 15 amino acids long. This receptor was identified in a human donor in good health. Some clones in this sample may be carry-over from other donors' samples. The sample taken for sequencing was PBMCs. V is TRBV4-3 and J is TRBJ1-4; D not resolved. The CDR3 reads CASSRKRFTGEKLFF. The CDR3 nucleotides read TGCGCCAGCAGCCGCAAGAGGTTTACGGGTGAAAAACTGTTTTTT.